This is a list of T cell receptor beta chains from one sample in a study of blood T cell repertoires in COVID-19. TCRdb's table, derived via immunoSEQ multiplex PCR, lists solely in-frame clones and lacks some. The sample lists 200,000 to 300,000 clones; around 90% were seen once. Sequencing used peripheral blood. These receptors came from a human donor in a cohort sampled during active COVID-19. Both conserved end residues are part of each CDR3. The order of the fields is V gene, J gene, clone size, D gene, CDR3 protein, CDR3 DNA. The D gene is left open where the match is weak. Size is omitted from some rows. Given values are once, few, many or a class for expanded clones.

V gene: TRBV3-1/TRBV3-2; J gene: TRBJ2-7; clone size: .; D gene: .; CDR3 protein: CASSQVGGRQYF; CDR3 DNA: TGTGCCAGCAGCCAAGTCGGGGGACGGCAGTACTTC
V gene: TRBV6-5; J gene: TRBJ2-7; clone size: .; D gene: TRBD1; CDR3 protein: CASSKQGSGNEQYF; CDR3 DNA: TGTGCCAGCAGTAAACAGGGGTCGGGAAACGAGCAGTACTTC
V gene: TRBV4-3; J gene: TRBJ1-4; clone size: .; D gene: TRBD1; CDR3 protein: CASSQAATGNWGEKLFF; CDR3 DNA: TGCGCCAGCAGCCAAGCCGCGACAGGGAACTGGGGTGAAAAACTGTTTTTT
V gene: TRBV27; J gene: TRBJ1-2; clone size: .; D gene: .; CDR3 protein: CASSLSGGGYGYTF; CDR3 DNA: TGTGCCAGCAGTTTGTCCGGGGGGGGCTATGGCTACACCTTC
V gene: TRBV6-5; J gene: TRBJ2-1; clone size: once; D gene: .; CDR3 protein: CASRRAGQIDNEQFF; CDR3 DNA: TGTGCCAGCAGACGCGCGGGACAGATTGACAATGAGCAGTTCTTC
V gene: TRBV13; J gene: TRBJ1-1; clone size: few; D gene: .; CDR3 protein: CASSSPRGGPDTEAFF; CDR3 DNA: TGTGCCAGCAGCTCCCCCCGGGGGGGGCCGGACACTGAAGCTTTCTTT
V gene: TRBV7-2; J gene: TRBJ1-4; clone size: once; D gene: TRBD1; CDR3 protein: CASSLGDSRNEKLFF; CDR3 DNA: TGTGCCAGCAGCTTAGGGGACAGCCGAAATGAAAAACTGTTTTTT
V gene: TRBV7-2; J gene: TRBJ1-4; clone size: once; D gene: TRBD1; CDR3 protein: CASSYDRGPNEKLFF; CDR3 DNA: TGTGCCAGCAGCTACGACAGGGGACCCAATGAAAAACTGTTTTTT
V gene: TRBV6-5; J gene: TRBJ2-7; clone size: .; D gene: TRBD2; CDR3 protein: CASSYRTSGTHEQYF; CDR3 DNA: TGTGCCAGCAGTTATAGGACTAGCGGAACCCACGAGCAGTACTTC
V gene: TRBV7-9; J gene: TRBJ1-1; clone size: once; D gene: TRBD1; CDR3 protein: CASSFPGTGVAEAFF; CDR3 DNA: TGTGCCAGCAGCTTTCCCGGGACAGGGGTAGCTGAAGCTTTCTTT
V gene: TRBV10-3; J gene: TRBJ1-4; clone size: .; D gene: .; CDR3 protein: CAIRPGDATNEKLFF; CDR3 DNA: TGTGCCATCAGGCCGGGGGACGCAACTAATGAAAAACTGTTTTTT
V gene: TRBV28; J gene: TRBJ1-5; clone size: many; D gene: .; CDR3 protein: CASRGHDLGSNQPQHF; CDR3 DNA: TGTGCCAGCAGGGGACACGACCTGGGTAGCAATCAGCCCCAGCATTTT
V gene: TRBV5-4; J gene: TRBJ1-2; clone size: .; D gene: .; CDR3 protein: CASSATASPYGYTF; CDR3 DNA: TGTGCCAGCAGCGCGACAGCATCTCCCTATGGCTACACCTTC
V gene: TRBV4-3; J gene: TRBJ2-1; clone size: .; D gene: .; CDR3 protein: CASSQDRGITYNEQFF; CDR3 DNA: TGCGCCAGCAGCCAAGATAGAGGCATTACCTACAATGAGCAGTTCTTC
V gene: TRBV3-1/TRBV3-2; J gene: TRBJ1-1; clone size: once; D gene: .; CDR3 protein: CASRHHLAMNTEAFF; CDR3 DNA: TGTGCCAGCAGGCACCACTTAGCCATGAACACTGAAGCTTTCTTT
V gene: TRBV19; J gene: TRBJ2-4; clone size: .; D gene: .; CDR3 protein: CASSPGAKNIQYF; CDR3 DNA: TGTGCCAGTAGTCCAGGGGCTAAAAACATTCAGTACTTC
V gene: TRBV19; J gene: TRBJ1-2; clone size: .; D gene: .; CDR3 protein: CASSPLAPGGYGYTF; CDR3 DNA: TGTGCCAGTAGCCCCCTGGCCCCCGGAGGATATGGCTACACCTTC
V gene: TRBV27; J gene: TRBJ1-1; clone size: .; D gene: TRBD1; CDR3 protein: CASSLQGALNTEAFF; CDR3 DNA: TGTGCCAGCAGTTTACAGGGGGCCCTGAACACTGAAGCTTTCTTT
V gene: TRBV12-3/TRBV12-4; J gene: TRBJ1-2; clone size: .; D gene: .; CDR3 protein: CASSLDRNYGYTF; CDR3 DNA: TGTGCCAGCAGTTTAGACAGAAACTATGGCTACACCTTC
V gene: TRBV28; J gene: TRBJ2-7; clone size: .; D gene: .; CDR3 protein: CASSLPRGSSYEQYF; CDR3 DNA: TGTGCCAGCAGTTTACCCAGGGGAAGCTCCTACGAGCAGTACTTC
V gene: TRBV9; J gene: TRBJ1-2; clone size: .; D gene: .; CDR3 protein: CASSVATVNGYTF; CDR3 DNA: TGTGCCAGCAGCGTAGCTACGGTTAATGGCTACACCTTC
V gene: TRBV30; J gene: TRBJ2-7; clone size: once; D gene: TRBD1; CDR3 protein: CACRDSHYEQYF; CDR3 DNA: TGTGCCTGCAGGGACAGCCACTACGAGCAGTACTTC
V gene: TRBV10-3; J gene: TRBJ2-4; clone size: .; D gene: TRBD2; CDR3 protein: CAIIASGGLLAKNIQYF; CDR3 DNA: TGTGCCATCATCGCTAGCGGGGGGTTACTAGCCAAAAACATTCAGTACTTC
V gene: TRBV10-3; J gene: TRBJ1-5; clone size: .; D gene: .; CDR3 protein: CAISESGGSNQPQHF; CDR3 DNA: TGTGCCATCAGTGAGTCGGGGGGGTCCAATCAGCCCCAGCATTTT
V gene: TRBV3-1/TRBV3-2; J gene: TRBJ1-2; clone size: .; D gene: TRBD1; CDR3 protein: CASSPDREADYGYTF; CDR3 DNA: TGTGCCAGCAGCCCGGACAGGGAGGCAGACTATGGCTACACCTTC
V gene: TRBV5-1; J gene: TRBJ2-7; clone size: .; D gene: TRBD2; CDR3 protein: CASSPMPRGRAYEQYF; CDR3 DNA: TGCGCCAGCAGCCCCATGCCCCGCGGGAGGGCCTACGAGCAGTACTTC
V gene: TRBV7-2; J gene: TRBJ2-5; clone size: .; D gene: .; CDR3 protein: CASSRFGIQETQYF; CDR3 DNA: TGTGCCAGCAGCCGTTTCGGGATCCAAGAGACCCAGTACTTC
V gene: TRBV29-1; J gene: TRBJ1-2; clone size: .; D gene: .; CDR3 protein: CSVDHVRGSSNYGYTF; CDR3 DNA: TGCAGCGTTGATCATGTGAGGGGGTCTTCTAACTATGGCTACACCTTC
V gene: TRBV9; J gene: TRBJ2-7; clone size: .; D gene: TRBD2; CDR3 protein: CASSAGTSGEQYF; CDR3 DNA: TGTGCCAGCAGCGCGGGGACTAGCGGCGAGCAGTACTTC
V gene: TRBV5-5; J gene: TRBJ1-2; clone size: few; D gene: .; CDR3 protein: CASSLTRTNYGYTF; CDR3 DNA: TGTGCCAGCAGCTTGACGAGAACTAACTATGGCTACACCTTC
V gene: TRBV13; J gene: TRBJ2-1; clone size: few; D gene: .; CDR3 protein: CASSLLYSEQFF; CDR3 DNA: TGTGCCAGCAGCTTGCTCTATTCTGAGCAGTTCTTC
V gene: TRBV24-1; J gene: TRBJ1-2; clone size: .; D gene: TRBD1; CDR3 protein: CATSGPDRVGYTF; CDR3 DNA: TGTGCCACCAGTGGCCCGGACAGGGTTGGCTACACCTTC
V gene: TRBV9; J gene: TRBJ1-4; clone size: .; D gene: .; CDR3 protein: CASSPRTDNEKLFF; CDR3 DNA: TGTGCCAGCAGCCCTAGGACAGATAATGAAAAACTGTTTTTT
V gene: TRBV18; J gene: TRBJ1-1; clone size: few; D gene: .; CDR3 protein: CASSPDSEAFF; CDR3 DNA: TGTGCCAGCTCACCTGACAGTGAAGCTTTCTTT
V gene: TRBV6-1; J gene: TRBJ1-2; clone size: .; D gene: .; CDR3 protein: CASSEQGRDGYTF; CDR3 DNA: TGTGCCAGCAGTGAACAGGGTAGAGATGGCTACACCTTC
V gene: TRBV12-5; J gene: TRBJ1-1; clone size: .; D gene: TRBD1; CDR3 protein: CASGTRQGVVTEAFF; CDR3 DNA: TGTGCTAGTGGTACCCGACAGGGGGTTGTCACTGAAGCTTTCTTT
V gene: TRBV3-1/TRBV3-2; J gene: TRBJ1-2; clone size: few; D gene: TRBD1; CDR3 protein: CASSRVDRVTGYTF; CDR3 DNA: TGTGCCAGCAGCCGTGTGGACAGGGTTACTGGCTACACCTTC
V gene: TRBV9; J gene: TRBJ2-6; clone size: .; D gene: .; CDR3 protein: CASSGPNNQRSGANVLTF; CDR3 DNA: TGTGCCAGCAGCGGACCTAACAACCAGAGGTCTGGGGCCAACGTCCTGACTTTC
V gene: TRBV5-5; J gene: TRBJ1-2; clone size: .; D gene: .; CDR3 protein: CASSLGVGESAAYGYTF; CDR3 DNA: TGTGCCAGCAGCTTGGGGGTTGGGGAGTCGGCCGCTTATGGCTACACCTTC
V gene: TRBV19; J gene: TRBJ1-1; clone size: .; D gene: TRBD1; CDR3 protein: CASRTKTGGEFQAFF; CDR3 DNA: TGTGCCAGTAGGACTAAAACAGGGGGCGAGTTTCAAGCTTTCTTT
V gene: TRBV9; J gene: TRBJ2-3; clone size: .; D gene: .; CDR3 protein: CASSVASVSTDTQYF; CDR3 DNA: TGTGCCAGCAGCGTAGCGAGCGTTAGTACAGATACGCAGTATTTT
V gene: TRBV30; J gene: TRBJ2-7; clone size: .; D gene: .; CDR3 protein: CAWRTPAYEQYF; CDR3 DNA: TGTGCCTGGAGAACTCCTGCCTACGAGCAGTACTTC
V gene: TRBV4-1; J gene: TRBJ2-3; clone size: .; D gene: .; CDR3 protein: CASSQVVGTDTQYF; CDR3 DNA: TGCGCCAGCAGCCAAGTGGTAGGCACAGATACGCAGTATTTT
V gene: TRBV5-3; J gene: TRBJ1-4; clone size: .; D gene: .; CDR3 protein: CARSPAQGNNEKLFF; CDR3 DNA: TGTGCCAGAAGCCCAGCACAGGGAAATAATGAAAAACTGTTTTTT
V gene: TRBV24-1; J gene: TRBJ1-1; clone size: few; D gene: .; CDR3 protein: CATSEDRFSEAFF; CDR3 DNA: TGTGCCACCAGTGAAGACAGGTTTTCTGAAGCTTTCTTT
V gene: TRBV27; J gene: TRBJ2-6; clone size: .; D gene: .; CDR3 protein: CASSSTGGGANVLTF; CDR3 DNA: TGTGCCAGCAGTAGCACGGGTGGTGGGGCCAACGTCCTGACTTTC
V gene: TRBV19; J gene: TRBJ2-7; clone size: .; D gene: TRBD1; CDR3 protein: CASSILGQGYEQYF; CDR3 DNA: TGTGCCAGTAGTATTTTAGGACAGGGCTACGAGCAGTACTTC
V gene: TRBV3-1/TRBV3-2; J gene: TRBJ2-3; clone size: .; D gene: .; CDR3 protein: CASSQDNTDTQYF; CDR3 DNA: TGTGCCAGCAGCCAAGACAACACAGATACGCAGTATTTT
V gene: TRBV27; J gene: TRBJ2-2; clone size: once; D gene: .; CDR3 protein: CASSLSGGFGGPGELFF; CDR3 DNA: TGTGCCAGCAGTTTAAGTGGCGGATTTGGGGGCCCCGGGGAGCTGTTTTTT
V gene: TRBV9; J gene: TRBJ2-7; clone size: once; D gene: .; CDR3 protein: CASSVSDGLPEQYF; CDR3 DNA: TGTGCCAGCAGCGTTTCAGATGGCCTTCCCGAGCAGTACTTC